The 4 T cell receptor beta chains reported below all come from one sample, sequenced in a study of blood T cell repertoires in COVID-19. The table came from immunoSEQ multiplex PCR; TCRdb's copy has only in-frame clones and leaves some out. The repertoire consists of about 58,000 clones, with more than 85% occurring once and the leading ten covering about 7.4%. Sequencing input: peripheral blood. These receptors originate from a human donor with active COVID-19. The donor label of this sample is uncertain.

This chain joins TRBV19 and TRBJ1-2, with D possibly TRBD1 on 5 matching bases. V lost 4 bases, J lost 4 bases, and 16 bases lay in between. This CDR3 is built from 15 residues. Per germline, CDR1 LNHDA and CDR2 SQIVND (reference sequence). CDR3 loop: CASSNRGTQSYGYTF. CDR3 nucleotides: TGTGCCAGTAGTAACCGGGGGACGCAATCCTATGGCTACACCTTC. The full variable domain, with the rest looked up from reference TRBV19 and TRBJ1-2, is DGGITQSPKYLFRKEGQNVTLSCEQNLNHDAMYWYRQDPGQGLRLIYYSQIVNDFQKGDIAEGYSVSREKKESFPLTVTSAQKNPTAFYLCASSNRGTQSYGYTFGSGTRLTVV.

The CDR3 sequence is CASSRRADSNNSPLHF. DNA for the CDR3: TGCGCCAGCAGCCGACGTGCCGACAGCAATAATTCACCCCTCCACTTT. V usage is TRBV5-1 and J usage is TRBJ1-6, with D possibly matching TRBD1 (5 bases). There are 16 residues in the CDR3. Germline CDR1 and CDR2: SGHRS and YFSETQ. The V end was cut by 4 bases, the J end by 5 bases, with 16 bases between. The variable domain in full, completed from reference TRBV5-1 and TRBJ1-6, reads KAGVTQTPRYLIKTRGQQVTLSCSPISGHRSVSWYQQTPGQGLQFLFEYFSETQRNKGNFPGRFSGRQFSNSRSEMNVSTLELGDSALYLCASSRRADSNNSPLHFGNGTRLTVT.

This rearrangement joins TRBV4-3 to TRBJ2-1; 8 nucleotides agree with TRBD1. Trimming removed 0 bases from V and 4 bases from J; junction bases left unmatched: 5. CDR3 length equals 16 residues. Germline values: CDR1 LGHNA, CDR2 YSLEER. CDR3: CASSQDPQGAYNEQFF. In DNA form, the CDR3 reads TGCGCCAGCAGCCAAGACCCCCAGGGGGCGTACAATGAGCAGTTCTTC.

CDR3 region: CASSLTVRGDNGYTF. CDR3 coding DNA: TGTGCCAGCAGCTTAACGGTCAGGGGTGATAATGGCTACACCTTC. This chain uses TRBV7-3 with TRBJ1-2, with a weak D call TRBD1 (6 bases). V lost 0 bases and J 6 bases, leaving 14 bases between the germline ends. In germline, CDR1 is SGHTA, CDR2 FQGTGA. CDR3 length: 15 amino acids.